This T cell receptor (beta chain) was recorded in a study of somatic mutations in cytotoxic T cells in rheumatoid arthritis. Overall study context: Before any treatment began, about 30 ml EDTA peripheral blood was collected from patients right after diagnosis. Including V beta1+ cells that were sequenced for TCRB, some T-cell populations stained with V beta antibodies were flow-sorted at nearly 100% purity.

Separation of CD4+ and CD8+ cells was performed by positive magnetic bead selection, and purity was verified by flow cytometry. CDR3 size: 12 residues. Per the germline V gene, CDR1 is GTSNPN and CDR2 is SVGIG (reference sequence). After removal of 6 bases from V and 7 bases from J, the junction contained 8 bases not matched to a gene. Generated by immunoSEQ multiplex PCR, the TCRdb table keeps only in-frame clones and is missing some. The sample contains about 19,000 clones, less than 85% of which appear only once. Material for sequencing was CD8+ T cells sorted from blood. The chain joins TRBV30 to TRBJ2-5, with 7 bases that match TRBD1. The source of this sequence is a woman between 40 and 55 years old with rheumatoid arthritis. CDR3 DNA sequence: TGTGCCTGTTTAGAGGGGGCTCGGACCCAGTACTTC. Its protein is CACLEGARTQYF.